This paragraph covers one T cell receptor (beta chain) sequence. Trimming cost V 6 bases and J 5 bases, with 19 bases left between them. The CDR3 is 15 residues long. The germline CDR1 and CDR2 sequences are WNHNN and SYGVQD (reference sequence). This sample is part of a study of blood T cell repertoires in COVID-19. The wider study: Sources were T cells, B-cell-depleted T cells, or PBMCs; the material itself was cDNA or gDNA.

Libraries were prepared by immunoSEQ multiplex PCR; TCRdb keeps only in-frame clonotypes and omits some of them. The repertoire holds 85,000 to 100,000 clones, with over 75% as singletons. The source is a man aged 55 to 70 with acute or convalescent COVID-19. The sample consisted of peripheral blood. This chain connects TRBV10-1 to TRBJ1-1; D may be TRBD1 (6 bases). CDR3 DNA sequence: TGCGCCAGCAGCAGCCGGGACATAGGAGAAACTGAAGCTTTCTTT. It specifies CASSSRDIGETEAFF.